The next 15 T cell receptor beta chains were all read from a single sample in a study of blood T cell repertoires in COVID-19. The assay was immunoSEQ multiplex PCR, and TCRdb's table has in-frame clones only and misses some. This table holds around 240,000 clones, more than 80% found once. Source material: PBMCs or T cells enriched from blood (not recorded which). The receptors were gathered from a man aged 45-65 years who had been exposed to COVID-19.

This chain joins TRBV7-9 and TRBJ1-5, with no clear D. CDR3 length equals 12 residues. Trimming shortened V by 3 bases and J by 9 bases, and 9 bases separated the two germline ends. Germline-derived CDR1 and CDR2 are SEHNR and FQNEAQ (reference sequence). The CDR3 nucleotides read TGTGCCAGCAGCTTCGAGATCGGGCCCCAGCATTTT. Encoded protein: CASSFEIGPQHF.

V gene TRBV20-1 combines with J gene TRBJ2-1; TRBD2 agrees at 8 bases. CDR1 is DFQATT, CDR2 SNEGSKA, per germline (reference sequence). V trimming: 2 bases; J trimming: 12 bases; junction bases outside the gene matches: 3. This CDR3 region has 11 residues. The CDR3 DNA follows: TGCAGTGCTAGAAGGACTAGCCCGCAGTTCTTC. Translating gives CSARRTSPQFF.

This clone has a single count. The chain has TRBV7-9 and TRBJ1-1; TRBD1 aligns across 11 bases. The V gene end was trimmed by 5 bases and the J gene end by 2 bases; junction bases not matched to a gene: 10. The CDR3 covers 17 residues. Germline-derived CDR1 and CDR2 are SEHNR and FQNEAQ (reference sequence). The CDR3, as DNA: TGTGCCAGCAGCCGAGGGACAGGGGGGGTTAGAAACACTGAAGCTTTCTTT. It specifies CASSRGTGGVRNTEAFF. Complete variable domain (other parts from reference TRBV7-9 and TRBJ1-1): DTGVSQNPRHKITKRGQNVTFRCDPISEHNRLYWYRQTLGQGPEFLTYFQNEAQLEKSRLLSDRFSAERPKGSFSTLEIQRTEQGDSAMYLCASSRGTGGVRNTEAFFGQGTRLTVV.

This clone has only a few counts. V gene TRBV6-5 combines with J gene TRBJ2-6; no firm D call. Germline V CDR1 and CDR2: MNHEY, SVGAGI. The CDR3 runs to 15 residues. The V and J ends lost 2 bases and 0 bases respectively, with 5 bases between them. CDR3 in amino acids: CASSYDFSGANVLTF. CDR3 nucleotides: TGTGCCAGCAGTTACGACTTCTCTGGGGCCAACGTCCTGACTTTC.

The J gene is TRBJ1-2, the V gene TRBV9, with D hard to call. The CDR3 loop spans 15 amino acids. Trimming took 0 bases from V and 2 from J, leaving 11 bases between them. CDR1 and CDR2 from the germline V gene are SGDLS and YYNGEE. The CDR3 coding sequence is TGTGCCAGCAGCGTAGATGAAGGGAGGAACTATGGCTACACCTTC. Protein product: CASSVDEGRNYGYTF.

This clone showed up just once. The V call is TRBV29-1, the J call TRBJ2-1; possible D gene TRBD1, 6 bases. With 2 bases removed from V and 6 bases from J, the gap between germline ends came to 17 bases. Looked up from germline, CDR1 is SQVTM and CDR2 is ANQGSEA. The CDR3 is made up of 15 amino acids. The DNA for the CDR3 is TGCAGCGTTGAAAAGGGAGTTGGGGGCACCAATGAGCAGTTCTTC. Amino acid sequence: CSVEKGVGGTNEQFF.

The CDR3 DNA reads as TGTGCCAGCAGTTTCTTCTCCGGGACATATAGCAATCAGCCCCAGCATTTT. Its protein is CASSFFSGTYSNQPQHF. The V gene is TRBV28, the J gene TRBJ1-5, with a possible D match to TRBD1 (6 bases). V shed 3 bases and J shed 0 bases, with 15 bases lying between them. Germline loops: CDR1 MDHEN, CDR2 SYDVKM. There are 17 residues in the CDR3. The whole variable domain, remainder taken from reference TRBV28 and TRBJ1-5, is DVKVTQSSRYLVKRTGEKVFLECVQDMDHENMFWYRQDPGLGLRLIYFSYDVKMKEKGDIPEGYSVSREKKERFSLILESASTNQTSMYLCASSFFSGTYSNQPQHFGDGTRLSIL.

The table lists this clone with a few counts. The V and J genes are TRBV27 and TRBJ1-1, with no clear D. In germline, CDR1 is MNHEY, CDR2 SMNVEV (reference sequence). V was clipped by 4 bases and J by 5 bases, with 8 bases between them. The CDR3 loop spans 12 amino acids. The CDR3 reads CASSSLGTEAFF. CDR3 nucleotide sequence: TGTGCCAGCAGTTCCCTCGGGACTGAAGCTTTCTTT.

The chain combines TRBV10-3 with TRBJ2-1; D is possibly TRBD2 (5 bases). Germline V gives CDR1 ENHRY, CDR2 SYGVKD. This CDR3 comprises 16 residues. Deletions cut 0 bases from V and 0 bases from J, with 9 bases between. CDR3 sequence: CAISESMGDSYNEQFF. The CDR3 bases are TGTGCCATCAGTGAGTCGATGGGAGACTCCTACAATGAGCAGTTCTTC.

The chain uses TRBV11-2 and TRBJ2-1; 14 bases are shared with TRBD2. This CDR3 region has 18 residues. V shed 9 bases and J 0 bases; nucleotides not matched to a gene: 10. CDR1 and CDR2 from the germline V gene are SGHAT and FQNNGV. The CDR3 loop is CASRPGLAGESSYNEQFF. The CDR3 nucleotides are TGTGCCAGTCGGCCGGGACTAGCGGGGGAAAGCTCCTACAATGAGCAGTTCTTC.

The chain is built from TRBV30 and TRBJ1-5; 8 bases line up with TRBD1. V lost 5 bases to trimming and J lost 0 bases; unmatched junction nucleotides: 6. Germline values: CDR1 GTSNPN, CDR2 SVGIG (reference sequence). The CDR3 is 15 amino acids. The CDR3 DNA follows: TGTGCCTGGGGGACAGGAGTCTATAGCAATCAGCCCCAGCATTTT. Translating gives CAWGTGVYSNQPQHF.

This CDR3 reads CAISELWTSGSNTGELFF. CDR3 bases: TGTGCCATCAGTGAGTTATGGACTAGCGGTTCGAACACCGGGGAGCTGTTTTTT. The J gene is TRBJ2-2, the V gene TRBV10-3; 10 nucleotides line up with TRBD2. This CDR3 region has 18 residues. Trimming removed 1 base from V and 0 bases from J; junction bases left unmatched: 5. Germline V CDR1 and CDR2: ENHRY, SYGVKD.

The V and J genes are TRBV10-3 and TRBJ2-3; 13 bases fit TRBD2. CDR1 is ENHRY, CDR2 SYGVKD, per germline. The CDR3 length is 16 residues. The J segment lost 4 bases and the V segment lost 3 bases, leaving 4 bases of the junction unmatched. CDR3 sequence (DNA): TGTGCCATCAGTGACCGAGGACTAGCGGGAGCAGATACGCAGTATTTT. Protein sequence: CAISDRGLAGADTQYF.

Points on this clone: In the same sample, other DNA sequences code for this CDR3. The J gene is TRBJ1-2, the V gene TRBV7-3; D is unresolved. The CDR3 spans 13 residues. CDR1 and CDR2 from the germline V gene are SGHTA and FQGTGA. Trimming stripped 5 bases from V and 2 bases from J, with 9 bases between. The CDR3 DNA reads TGTGCCAGCAGCCCAGACAAGAACTATGGCTACACCTTC. Its protein product is CASSPDKNYGYTF.

This chain's CDR3 is CASSHRWRGEQFF. The DNA for the CDR3 is TGTGCCAGCAGTCACAGGTGGAGGGGTGAGCAGTTCTTC. The J gene is TRBJ2-1, the V gene TRBV27; perhaps TRBD2 as D (6 bases). The CDR3 loop spans 13 amino acids. Per germline, CDR1 MNHEY and CDR2 SMNVEV (reference sequence). The germline V and J ends were trimmed by 5 bases and 9 bases, with 14 bases remaining between them.